This T cell receptor (beta chain) comes out of a study of tumor and adjacent non-tumor tissue in lung cancer. The overall study: There were around eleven adenocarcinoma, 2 squamous cell carcinoma and 1 small cell lung cancer cases.

The library came from three nested PCR rounds adapted from ARM-PCR protocols. From the multiplex PCR reads, TCRdb called clonotypes with MiXCR, one entry per CDR3 protein. The profile shows tens of thousands of distinct CDR3 sequences, 80% of them singletons. The template was RNA from unsorted bulk tissue. A word on this clonotype: Its antigen is unidentified. The junction shows a germline mismatch at one end, possibly a read error.

The CDR3 consists of 13 residues. The germline gives CDR1 SGHNT, CDR2 YENEEA. Study-level points and caveats: In normal lung, the top 100 clones were significantly more dominant than in tumor. TCR diversity was significantly greater in tumor than normal lung tissue. Shorter survival was associated with higher TCR diversity in tumors.

The sample consisted of lung tumor tissue. This receptor was identified in a woman aged 45-60 years with non-small cell lung cancer. The chain links TRBV11-3 to TRBJ2-2; D gene unclear. This chain's CDR3 is CASSLGWAGELFF. The CDR3 region has the DNA TGCGCCAGCAGCTTAGGGTGGGCCGGGGAGCTGTTTTTT.